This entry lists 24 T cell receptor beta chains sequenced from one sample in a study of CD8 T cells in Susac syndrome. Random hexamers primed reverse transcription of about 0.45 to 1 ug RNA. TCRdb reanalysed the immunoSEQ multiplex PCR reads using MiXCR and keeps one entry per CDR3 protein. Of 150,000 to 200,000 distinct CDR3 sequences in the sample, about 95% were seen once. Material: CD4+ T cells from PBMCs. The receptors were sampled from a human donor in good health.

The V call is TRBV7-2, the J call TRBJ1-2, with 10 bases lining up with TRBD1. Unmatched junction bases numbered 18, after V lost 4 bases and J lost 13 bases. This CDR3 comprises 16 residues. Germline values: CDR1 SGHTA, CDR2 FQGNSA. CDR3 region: CASSSRGGQGQQGGTF. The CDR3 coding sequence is TGTGCCAGCAGCTCCCGGGGGGGACAGGGGCAGCAAGGAGGCACCTTC.

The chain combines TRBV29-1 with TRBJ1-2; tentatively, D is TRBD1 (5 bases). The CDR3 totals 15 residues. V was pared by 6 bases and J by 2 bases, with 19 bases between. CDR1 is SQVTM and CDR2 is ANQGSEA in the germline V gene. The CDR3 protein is CSVASLTEANYGYTF. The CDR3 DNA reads TGCAGCGTAGCCTCGTTGACAGAGGCGAACTATGGCTACACCTTC.

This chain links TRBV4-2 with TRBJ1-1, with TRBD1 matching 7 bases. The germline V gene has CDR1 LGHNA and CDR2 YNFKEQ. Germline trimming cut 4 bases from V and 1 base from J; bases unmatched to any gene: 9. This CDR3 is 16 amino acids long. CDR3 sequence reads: CASSPEPGTENTEAFF. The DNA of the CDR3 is TGTGCCAGCAGCCCTGAACCGGGGACAGAGAACACTGAAGCTTTCTTT.

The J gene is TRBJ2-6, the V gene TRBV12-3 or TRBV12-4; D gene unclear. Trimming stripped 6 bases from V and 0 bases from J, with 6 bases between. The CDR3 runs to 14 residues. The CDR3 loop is CASRIVSGANVLTF. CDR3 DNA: TGTGCCAGCAGGATAGTCTCTGGGGCCAACGTCCTGACTTTC.

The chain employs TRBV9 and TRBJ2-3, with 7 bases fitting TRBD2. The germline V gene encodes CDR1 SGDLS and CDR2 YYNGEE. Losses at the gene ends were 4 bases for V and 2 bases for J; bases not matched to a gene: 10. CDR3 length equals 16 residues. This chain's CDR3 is CASSSQRGGDTDTQYF. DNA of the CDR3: TGTGCCAGCAGCTCCCAGCGGGGCGGCGACACAGATACGCAGTATTTT.

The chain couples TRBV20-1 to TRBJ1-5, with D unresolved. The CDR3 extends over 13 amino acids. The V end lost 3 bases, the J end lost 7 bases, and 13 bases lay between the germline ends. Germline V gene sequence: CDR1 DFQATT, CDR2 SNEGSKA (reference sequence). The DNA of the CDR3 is TGCAGTGCTAGTAGTAGCATCGCACAGCCCCAGCATTTT. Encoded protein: CSASSSIAQPQHF.

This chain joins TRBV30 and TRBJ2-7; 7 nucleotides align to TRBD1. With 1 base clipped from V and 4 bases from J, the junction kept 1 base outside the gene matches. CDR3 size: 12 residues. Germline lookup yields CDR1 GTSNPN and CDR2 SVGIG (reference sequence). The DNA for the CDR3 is TGTGCCTGGAGTGACAGGGGTTACGAGCAGTACTTC. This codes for CAWSDRGYEQYF.

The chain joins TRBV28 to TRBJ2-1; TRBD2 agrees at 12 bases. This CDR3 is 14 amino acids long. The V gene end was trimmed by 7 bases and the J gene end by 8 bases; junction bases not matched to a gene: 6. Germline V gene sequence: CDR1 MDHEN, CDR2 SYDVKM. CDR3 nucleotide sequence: TGTGCCAGCACCCGGACTAGCGGGACCGATGAGCAGTTCTTC. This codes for CASTRTSGTDEQFF.

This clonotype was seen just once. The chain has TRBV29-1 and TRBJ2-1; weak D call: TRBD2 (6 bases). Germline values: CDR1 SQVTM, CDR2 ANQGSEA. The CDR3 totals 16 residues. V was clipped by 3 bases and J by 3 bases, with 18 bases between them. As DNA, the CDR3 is TGCAGCGTTGATGGGCCTGCGGGGCCCCTCTACAATGAGCAGTTCTTC. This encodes CSVDGPAGPLYNEQFF.

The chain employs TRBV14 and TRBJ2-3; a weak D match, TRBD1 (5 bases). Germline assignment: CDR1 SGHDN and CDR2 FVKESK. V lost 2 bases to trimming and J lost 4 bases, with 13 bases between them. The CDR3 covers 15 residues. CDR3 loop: CASSQHSKGADTQYF. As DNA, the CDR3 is TGTGCCAGCAGCCAACACAGCAAAGGGGCAGATACGCAGTATTTT.

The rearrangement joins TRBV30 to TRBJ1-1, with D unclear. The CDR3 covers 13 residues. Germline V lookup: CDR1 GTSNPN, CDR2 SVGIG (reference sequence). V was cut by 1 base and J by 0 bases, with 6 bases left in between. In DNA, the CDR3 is TGTGCCTGGAGTGCCAGGCTGAACACTGAAGCTTTCTTT. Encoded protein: CAWSARLNTEAFF.

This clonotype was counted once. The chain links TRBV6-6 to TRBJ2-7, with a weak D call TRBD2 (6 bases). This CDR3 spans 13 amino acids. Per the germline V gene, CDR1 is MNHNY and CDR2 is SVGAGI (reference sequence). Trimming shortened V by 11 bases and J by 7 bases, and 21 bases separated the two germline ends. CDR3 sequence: CASLGGGRWEQYF. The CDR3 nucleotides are TGTGCCTCCCTCGGGGGAGGTAGGTGGGAGCAGTACTTC.

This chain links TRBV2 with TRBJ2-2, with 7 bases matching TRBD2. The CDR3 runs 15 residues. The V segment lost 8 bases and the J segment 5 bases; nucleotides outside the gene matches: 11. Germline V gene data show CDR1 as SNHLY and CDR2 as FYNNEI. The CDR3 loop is CASVAGTTGTGELFF. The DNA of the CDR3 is TGTGCCAGCGTAGCCGGGACTACGGGGACCGGGGAGCTGTTTTTT.

The CDR3 bases are TGTGCCAGTAGTATACTGGACAGGGGTCAGCAGCCCCAGCATTTT. Amino acids: CASSILDRGQQPQHF. V is TRBV19 and J is TRBJ1-5, with 9 bases aligning to TRBD1. This CDR3 region has 15 residues. Looked up from germline, CDR1 is LNHDA and CDR2 is SQIVND (reference sequence). The V segment lost 2 bases and the J segment 7 bases; nucleotides outside the gene matches: 6.

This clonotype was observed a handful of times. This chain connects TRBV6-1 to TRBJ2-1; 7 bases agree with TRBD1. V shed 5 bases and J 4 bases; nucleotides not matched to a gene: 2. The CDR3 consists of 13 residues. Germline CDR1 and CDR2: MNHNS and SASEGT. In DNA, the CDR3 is TGTGCCAGCAGTAAGGGACAGTACAATGAGCAGTTCTTC. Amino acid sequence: CASSKGQYNEQFF.

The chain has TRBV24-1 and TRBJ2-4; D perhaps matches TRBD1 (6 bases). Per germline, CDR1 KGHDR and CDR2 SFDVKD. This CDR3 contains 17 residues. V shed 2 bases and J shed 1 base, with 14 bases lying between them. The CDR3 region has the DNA TGTGCCACCAGTGATTACAGGGAAGGTGAGGCCAAAAACATTCAGTACTTC. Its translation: CATSDYREGEAKNIQYF.

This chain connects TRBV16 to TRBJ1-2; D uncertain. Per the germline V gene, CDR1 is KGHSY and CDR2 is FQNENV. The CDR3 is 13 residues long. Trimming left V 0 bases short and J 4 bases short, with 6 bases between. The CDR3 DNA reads TGTGCCAGCAGCCAATCGCTCAGCTATGGCTACACCTTC. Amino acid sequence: CASSQSLSYGYTF.

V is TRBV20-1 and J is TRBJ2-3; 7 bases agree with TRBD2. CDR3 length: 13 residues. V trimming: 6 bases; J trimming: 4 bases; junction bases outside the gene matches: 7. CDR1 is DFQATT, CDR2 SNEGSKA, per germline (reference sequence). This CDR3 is CSAGGSLADTQYF. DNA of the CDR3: TGCAGTGCGGGCGGGAGCCTGGCAGATACGCAGTATTTT.

DNA of the CDR3: TGTGCCAGCAGCCACGGACAGGGAAGATGCTCCTACGAGCAGTACTTC. It codes for CASSHGQGRCSYEQYF. The chain links TRBV3-1 to TRBJ2-7, with TRBD1 matching over 8 bases. With 3 bases clipped from V and 0 bases from J, the junction kept 7 bases outside the gene matches. Germline CDR1 reads LGHDT; CDR2 reads YNNKEL (reference sequence). The CDR3 consists of 16 residues.

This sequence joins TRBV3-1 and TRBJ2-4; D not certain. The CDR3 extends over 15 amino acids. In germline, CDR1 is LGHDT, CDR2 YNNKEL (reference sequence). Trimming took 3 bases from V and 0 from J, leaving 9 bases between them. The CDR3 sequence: CASSHSSVAKNIQYF. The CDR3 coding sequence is TGTGCCAGCAGCCACTCGTCTGTAGCCAAAAACATTCAGTACTTC.

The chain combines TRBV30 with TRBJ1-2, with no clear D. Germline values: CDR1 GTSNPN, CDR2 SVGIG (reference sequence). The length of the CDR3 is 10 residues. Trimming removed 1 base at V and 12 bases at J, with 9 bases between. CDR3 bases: TGTGCCTGGAGTGGGCTGAAGGACACCTTC. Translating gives CAWSGLKDTF.

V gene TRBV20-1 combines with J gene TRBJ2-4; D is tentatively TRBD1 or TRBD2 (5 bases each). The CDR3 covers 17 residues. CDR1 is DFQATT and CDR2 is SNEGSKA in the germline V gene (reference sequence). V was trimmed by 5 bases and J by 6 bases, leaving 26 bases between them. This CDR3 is CSASPPGAALSSNIQYF. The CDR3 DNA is TGCAGTGCTTCCCCTCCCGGGGCCGCACTCTCGTCAAACATTCAGTACTTC.

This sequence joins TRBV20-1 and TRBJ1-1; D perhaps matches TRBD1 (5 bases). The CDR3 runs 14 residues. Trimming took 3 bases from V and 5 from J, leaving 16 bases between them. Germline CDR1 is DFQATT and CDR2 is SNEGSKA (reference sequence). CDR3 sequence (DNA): TGCAGTGCTAGGGGGGGACTACAGGTAACTGAAGCTTTCTTT. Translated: CSARGGLQVTEAFF.

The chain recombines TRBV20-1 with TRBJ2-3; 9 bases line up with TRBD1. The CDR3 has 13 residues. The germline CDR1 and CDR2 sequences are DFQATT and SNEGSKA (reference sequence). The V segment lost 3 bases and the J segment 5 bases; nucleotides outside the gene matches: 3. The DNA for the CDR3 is TGCAGTGCTAGTGACAGGGGGGAAGATACGCAGTATTTT. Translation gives CSASDRGEDTQYF.